Below, 18 T cell receptor beta chains from the same sample are listed, as sequenced in a study of identical twins. Via MiXCR, TCRdb re-called the 5' RACE reads, giving one row per CDR3 protein. The sample shows approximately 260,000 distinct CDR3 sequences, about an eighth of them seen only once. Sequencing was performed on memory (CD45RO+) T cells sorted from blood. All receptors derive from a woman aged 18-29 years in good health.

This clonotype was counted a few times. The rearrangement links TRBV7-9 to TRBJ2-1; tentative D call: TRBD2 (6 bases). The germline CDR1 and CDR2 sequences are SEHNR and FQNEAQ (reference sequence). Trimming removed 2 bases from V and 7 bases from J, with 15 bases in between. The CDR3 runs to 15 residues. In nucleotides, the CDR3 is TGTGCCAGCAGCTTAAGGACGGGAGAGGGTAATGAGCAGTTCTTC. Encoded protein: CASSLRTGEGNEQFF.

Ten or more counts support this clonotype. The chain employs TRBV29-1 and TRBJ2-4; perhaps TRBD2 as D (5 bases). The CDR3 has 14 residues. Looked up from germline, CDR1 is SQVTM and CDR2 is ANQGSEA. V was trimmed by 1 base and J by 7 bases, leaving 14 bases between them. CDR3 bases: TGCAGCGTTGAAGTGGGAGCGGCCGGGAACATTCAGTACTTC. Its translation is CSVEVGAAGNIQYF.

This clonotype has more than one count but fewer than ten. This rearrangement joins TRBV7-9 to TRBJ2-7; D ambiguous. CDR1 is SEHNR and CDR2 is FQNEAQ in the germline V gene (reference sequence). V lost 4 bases and J lost 2, with 12 bases in between. The CDR3 is made up of 14 amino acids. CDR3 sequence: CASSSPESPYEQYF. CDR3 coding DNA: TGTGCCAGCAGCTCTCCCGAGTCCCCCTACGAGCAGTACTTC.

This clonotype has only a few counts. This chain connects TRBV7-9 to TRBJ2-3; weak D call: TRBD2 (6 bases). The CDR3 runs 17 residues. Between the trimmed V and J ends, which lost 5 bases and 2 bases, there was a span of 20 bases. Germline V gene lookup returns CDR1 SEHNR and CDR2 FQNEAQ (reference sequence). Here the CDR3 reads CASSQTPGLQTTDTQYF. The CDR3 DNA is TGTGCCAGCAGCCAGACGCCCGGACTACAAACCACAGATACGCAGTATTTT.

There are many counts of this clonotype. This chain joins TRBV7-9 and TRBJ2-2; perhaps D is TRBD1 or TRBD2 (7 bases each). Trimming cost V 7 bases and J 4 bases, with 19 bases left between them. CDR3 length: 16 amino acids. Per germline, CDR1 SEHNR and CDR2 FQNEAQ (reference sequence). The CDR3: CASIAPGGEATGELFF. The CDR3 DNA follows: TGTGCCAGCATCGCGCCAGGGGGGGAGGCCACCGGGGAGCTGTTTTTT.

This clonotype was seen a handful of times. The chain combines TRBV5-1 with TRBJ2-6; TRBD1 aligns across 8 bases. CDR3 size: 18 residues. Germline CDR1 SGHRS, CDR2 YFSETQ. Trimming took 5 bases from V and 0 from J; bases not matched to a gene: 10. The CDR3 DNA reads as TGCGCCAGCAGAGACGGGACAGGAAAGTTCTCTGGGGCCAACGTCCTGACTTTC. It specifies CASRDGTGKFSGANVLTF.

This clonotype was detected many times. The rearrangement links TRBV3-1 to TRBJ1-5; D ambiguous. This CDR3 has 13 residues. The germline gives CDR1 LGHDT, CDR2 YNNKEL (reference sequence). The V and J ends lost 1 base and 5 bases respectively, with 6 bases between them. CDR3 region: CASSQGPDQPQHF. As DNA, the CDR3 is TGTGCCAGCAGCCAAGGTCCGGATCAGCCCCAGCATTTT.

This clonotype was counted between two and nine times. V and J are TRBV29-1 and TRBJ2-1; 14 nucleotides match TRBD2. The germline V gene encodes CDR1 SQVTM and CDR2 ANQGSEA. V trimming: 6 bases; J trimming: 4 bases; junction bases outside the gene matches: 2. CDR3 length equals 14 residues. The CDR3 loop is CSVRTSGRYNEQFF. CDR3 DNA sequence: TGCAGCGTCCGGACTAGCGGGAGGTACAATGAGCAGTTCTTC.

At least ten counts were recorded for this clonotype. The chain joins TRBV6-1 to TRBJ2-1, with a weak D call TRBD2 (6 bases). The germline V gene encodes CDR1 MNHNS and CDR2 SASEGT. This CDR3 is 16 amino acids long. V shed 6 bases and J shed 0 bases, with 15 bases lying between them. CDR3 sequence reads: CASRGTGTLSYNEQFF. The CDR3 region has the DNA TGTGCCAGCAGGGGTACCGGGACTCTCTCCTACAATGAGCAGTTCTTC.

This clonotype was counted only a few times. The chain couples TRBV7-9 to TRBJ2-7; D remains unclear. This CDR3 region has 14 residues. Germline V gene lookup returns CDR1 SEHNR and CDR2 FQNEAQ (reference sequence). The V end was cut by 2 bases, the J end by 0 bases, with 8 bases between. Here the CDR3 reads CASSLMSSSYEQYF. For the CDR3, the DNA is TGTGCCAGCAGCTTAATGTCGAGCTCCTACGAGCAGTACTTC.

Many counts were recorded for this clonotype. V usage is TRBV20-1 and J usage is TRBJ2-1; unclear D gene. Between the trimmed V and J ends, which lost 0 bases and 5 bases, there was a span of 8 bases. Germline V gene sequence: CDR1 DFQATT, CDR2 SNEGSKA (reference sequence). There are 13 residues in the CDR3. The CDR3, as DNA: TGCAGTGCTAGAGATCCCCTAAACAATGAGCAGTTCTTC. It codes for CSARDPLNNEQFF.

CDR3: CASSLYSGVSGNTIYF. DNA for the CDR3: TGTGCCAGCAGCTTGTATTCAGGGGTCTCTGGAAACACCATATATTTT. The chain joins TRBV11-2 to TRBJ1-3; maybe TRBD1 (6 bases). The germline V and J ends were trimmed by 3 bases and 0 bases, with 12 bases remaining between them. CDR3 length: 16 residues. Germline loops: CDR1 SGHAT, CDR2 FQNNGV.

The chain links TRBV11-2 to TRBJ2-7; TRBD2 might be the D (6 bases). V shed 5 bases and J shed 9 bases, with 23 bases lying between them. The CDR3 consists of 15 residues. Looked up from germline, CDR1 is SGHAT and CDR2 is FQNNGV. CDR3: CASSLPGETRGVQYF. The DNA for the CDR3 is TGTGCCAGCAGCCTCCCGGGGGAGACTCGCGGCGTGCAGTACTTC.

The V and J genes are TRBV20-1 and TRBJ2-3; D gene uncertain. Germline CDR1 DFQATT, CDR2 SNEGSKA (reference sequence). The CDR3 is 13 amino acids. The CDR3 sequence is CTAPPQGTDTQYF. The CDR3 DNA reads TGCACTGCCCCACCGCAGGGCACAGATACGCAGTATTTT.

This clonotype was detected a few times. CDR3 protein: CASSFEANSPLHF. CDR3 bases: TGCGCCAGCAGCTTCGAGGCTAATTCACCCCTCCACTTT. The rearrangement uses TRBV5-1 and TRBJ1-6; D is undetermined. The germline gives CDR1 SGHRS, CDR2 YFSETQ. The V and J ends lost 2 bases and 6 bases respectively, with 6 bases between them. CDR3 size: 13 residues.

The gene calls are TRBV6-1 and TRBJ2-3, with 11 bases identical to TRBD2. Germline V gene lookup returns CDR1 MNHNS and CDR2 SASEGT. CDR3 length: 15 amino acids. Trimming at V came to 5 bases and at J to 8 bases, leaving 9 bases not matched to a gene. The CDR3 DNA reads TGTGCCAGCAGTCAATCGGGACTAGCGGTTCCTACGCAGTATTTT. Encoded protein: CASSQSGLAVPTQYF.

This clonotype was counted only a few times. The chain uses TRBV5-1 and TRBJ1-2; 8 nucleotides align to TRBD1. The CDR3 length is 15 residues. Germline lookup yields CDR1 SGHRS and CDR2 YFSETQ. V lost 4 bases, J lost 0 bases, and 5 bases stayed unmatched. CDR3 sequence reads: CASSTLTGANYGYTF. The DNA for the CDR3 is TGCGCCAGCAGCACCTTGACAGGGGCTAACTATGGCTACACCTTC.

This clonotype was recorded at least ten times. The rearrangement links TRBV20-1 to TRBJ2-3, with unresolved D. Germline V gene data show CDR1 as DFQATT and CDR2 as SNEGSKA (reference sequence). CDR3 length equals 13 residues. Trimming removed 3 bases from V and 2 bases from J, with 9 bases in between. CDR3 sequence reads: CSARPTPTDTQYF. CDR3 bases: TGCAGTGCTAGGCCGACTCCCACAGATACGCAGTATTTT.